The TCR beta chain described here comes from a study of shared T cell receptors in the human thymus. V was pared by 6 bases and J by 0 bases, with 5 bases between. Germline loops: CDR1 MNHEY, CDR2 SMNVEV (reference sequence). The CDR3 has 12 amino acids. The assay was immunoSEQ multiplex PCR, and TCRdb's table has in-frame clones only and misses some. The table lists approximately 730,000 clones, approximately 83% of them singletons. In its sample, this clone was seen a few times. The same sample was also used in a study of human thymus T cells. That publication notes: Resected material from corrective heart surgery provided the thymus tissue analysed. As related research reported, thymic repertoires overlapped highly among unrelated individuals.

This sequence was found in a girl under two years old with a congenital heart defect. The V gene is TRBV27, the J gene TRBJ2-5; D is undetermined. What was sequenced was thymocytes. CDR3 bases: TGTGCCAGCAGATACAACCAAGAGACCCAGTACTTC. This gives the protein CASRYNQETQYF.